The 17 T cell receptor beta chains given below trace back to one sample, sequenced in a study of blood T cell repertoires in COVID-19. The method was immunoSEQ multiplex PCR; TCRdb's version includes in-frame clones alone and lacks a portion of them. The table includes around 61,000 clones, about 81% detected once. Specimen: peripheral blood. These receptors all come from a man older than 75 with acute or convalescent COVID-19.

This clone was detected only once. The chain couples TRBV4-3 to TRBJ1-2, with a tentative D call TRBD1 (6 bases). Germline V gene sequence: CDR1 LGHNA, CDR2 YSLEER. V lost 6 bases and J 6 bases, leaving 17 bases between the germline ends. CDR3 length equals 14 residues. CDR3 in amino acids: CASSSYRGGDGYTF. The CDR3 bases are TGCGCCAGCAGTTCTTACCGAGGGGGAGATGGCTACACCTTC.

The DNA of the CDR3 is TGCGCCAGCCGAGCGCTACATACCAACACTGAAGCTTTCTTT. Translating it yields CASRALHTNTEAFF. The V and J genes are TRBV5-1 and TRBJ1-1; D call uncertain. CDR1 SGHRS and CDR2 YFSETQ come from the germline V gene. This CDR3 spans 14 amino acids. The V end lost 7 bases, the J end lost 2 bases, and 15 bases lay between the germline ends. The variable domain in full, completed from reference TRBV5-1 and TRBJ1-1, reads KAGVTQTPRYLIKTRGQQVTLSCSPISGHRSVSWYQQTPGQGLQFLFEYFSETQRNKGNFPGRFSGRQFSNSRSEMNVSTLELGDSALYLCASRALHTNTEAFFGQGTRLTVV.

This chain uses TRBV19 with TRBJ1-2; unclear D gene. Germline values: CDR1 LNHDA, CDR2 SQIVND (reference sequence). The CDR3 consists of 12 residues. Trimming took 10 bases from V and 4 from J, leaving 13 bases between them. This CDR3 is CATRTGSYGYTF. The CDR3 DNA reads as TGTGCCACCAGGACGGGGAGCTATGGCTACACCTTC.

The chain links TRBV4-3 to TRBJ1-2; 8 nucleotides line up with TRBD1. From germline, CDR1 is LGHNA and CDR2 YSLEER. The CDR3 loop spans 15 amino acids. The V gene end was trimmed by 2 bases and the J gene end by 9 bases; junction bases not matched to a gene: 11. For the CDR3, the DNA is TGCGCCAGCAGCCAACCAGGACAGGGCTCAGGGAGCTACACCTTC. Its translation is CASSQPGQGSGSYTF.

The chain recombines TRBV29-1 with TRBJ2-3; a possible D gene is TRBD2 (6 bases). Trimming removed 8 bases at V and 0 bases at J, with 15 bases between. The CDR3 runs 14 residues. Germline assignment: CDR1 SQVTM and CDR2 ANQGSEA. CDR3 amino acids: CSTRETVSTDTQYF. The CDR3 coding sequence is TGCAGCACCCGGGAGACGGTGAGCACAGATACGCAGTATTTT.

The sample holds a few counts of this clone. V usage is TRBV19 and J usage is TRBJ2-3; TRBD2 is a possible D gene (6 bases). The V gene lost 5 bases and the J gene lost 9 bases, with 15 bases spanning the gap. CDR1 is LNHDA and CDR2 is SQIVND in the germline V gene (reference sequence). The CDR3 contains 13 residues. The CDR3 bases are TGTGCCAGTAGTGGCGGGGACTTTAAAACGCAGTATTTT. Translated: CASSGGDFKTQYF.

The chain combines TRBV6-2 or TRBV6-3 with TRBJ2-7; 10 bases match TRBD2. This CDR3 region has 15 residues. Looked up from germline, CDR1 is MNHEY and CDR2 is SVGEGT. J lost 7 bases, V lost 4 bases, and 10 bases had no gene match. As DNA, the CDR3 is TGTGCCAGCAGTTCAGTAGCGGGAGGCCTTTTGGAGCAGTACTTC. This codes for CASSSVAGGLLEQYF.

This sequence joins TRBV7-2 and TRBJ2-3; 9 bases match TRBD2. The germline CDR1 and CDR2 sequences are SGHTA and FQGNSA. The CDR3 consists of 15 residues. V lost 0 bases to trimming and J lost 6 bases; unmatched junction nucleotides: 4. The CDR3 protein is CASSLAFAGGDTQYF. CDR3 DNA: TGTGCCAGCAGCTTAGCCTTTGCGGGAGGGGATACGCAGTATTTT.

The chain joins TRBV29-1 to TRBJ1-1; a weak D match, TRBD1 (6 bases). With 8 bases removed from V and 6 bases from J, the gap between germline ends came to 19 bases. The CDR3 has 13 amino acids. CDR1 and CDR2 from the germline V gene are SQVTM and ANQGSEA. The CDR3 here is CSTARGPNAEAFF. For the CDR3, the DNA is TGCAGCACTGCCAGGGGACCTAACGCTGAAGCTTTCTTT.

This clone is medium-sized. The chain is built from TRBV7-8 and TRBJ2-3; D possibly corresponds to TRBD1 (7 bases). The CDR3 has 14 residues. Per germline, CDR1 SGHVS and CDR2 FQNEAQ. V was pared by 5 bases and J by 2 bases, with 11 bases between. DNA for the CDR3: TGTGCCAGCAGCGCGGGACAGATCACAGATACGCAGTATTTT. Translation gives CASSAGQITDTQYF.

The CDR3 nucleotides read TGTGCCAGTTATGAGGGGGACTACAATGAGCAGTTCTTC. Its translation is CASYEGDYNEQFF. The chain links TRBV28 to TRBJ2-1, with D possibly TRBD1 on 6 matching bases. The CDR3 totals 13 residues. V was cut by 9 bases and J by 3 bases, with 12 bases left in between. CDR1 and CDR2 (germline): MDHEN, SYDVKM. The variable domain in full, completed from reference TRBV28 and TRBJ2-1, reads DVKVTQSSRYLVKRTGEKVFLECVQDMDHENMFWYRQDPGLGLRLIYFSYDVKMKEKGDIPEGYSVSREKKERFSLILESASTNQTSMYLCASYEGDYNEQFFGPGTRLTVL.

This chain links TRBV10-3 with TRBJ1-4; maybe TRBD1 (6 bases). Germline V gene sequence: CDR1 ENHRY, CDR2 SYGVKD. This CDR3 is 14 amino acids long. V lost 6 bases, J lost 3 bases, and 11 bases lay in between. The CDR3 DNA reads TGTGCCATCAGCGCAGGGGACGCTAATGAAAAACTGTTTTTT. Residues: CAISAGDANEKLFF.

This clone came up a few times. This rearrangement joins TRBV7-9 to TRBJ1-1; D not certain. V was shortened by 4 bases and J by 7 bases, with 10 bases between the two germline ends. This CDR3 is built from 12 residues. Germline loops: CDR1 SEHNR, CDR2 FQNEAQ (reference sequence). The CDR3 is CASSWASFEAFF. In nucleotides, the CDR3 is TGTGCCAGCAGCTGGGCCAGCTTTGAAGCTTTCTTT.

This clone has a single count. The chain uses TRBV27 and TRBJ1-4; TRBD1 agrees at 7 bases. CDR1 is MNHEY and CDR2 is SMNVEV in the germline V gene (reference sequence). The CDR3 sequence is 20 residues long. V dropped 5 bases and J dropped 1; count of bases not matched to a gene: 19. The CDR3 protein is CASSPLDRLRTPGTNEKLFF. The CDR3 DNA is TGTGCCAGCAGTCCATTGGACAGGTTAAGGACCCCGGGAACTAATGAAAAACTGTTTTTT. Filled out from reference TRBV27 and TRBJ1-4, the complete variable domain reads EAQVTQNPRYLITVTGKKLTVTCSQNMNHEYMSWYRQDPGLGLRQIYYSMNVEVTDKGDVPEGYKVSRKEKRNFPLILESPSPNQTSLYFCASSPLDRLRTPGTNEKLFFGSGTQLSVL.

V and J are TRBV18 and TRBJ2-2, with 13 bases aligning to TRBD2. CDR1 is KGHSH, CDR2 LQKENI, per germline. The junction had 13 bases not matched to a gene; V was cut back by 7 bases and J by 2 bases. This CDR3 comprises 19 residues. The CDR3 loop reads CASLTRTSGGQGNTGELFF. Written as DNA, the CDR3 is TGTGCCAGCTTAACCCGGACTAGCGGGGGTCAGGGAAACACCGGGGAGCTGTTTTTT. Full variable domain (outside the CDR3, taken from reference TRBV18 and TRBJ2-2): NAGVMQNPRHLVRRRGQEARLRCSPMKGHSHVYWYRQLPEEGLKFMVYLQKENIIDESGMPKERFSAEFPKEGPSILRIQQVVRGDSAAYFCASLTRTSGGQGNTGELFFGEGSRLTVL.

This sequence joins TRBV27 and TRBJ2-1, with 10 nucleotides matching TRBD2. CDR1 is MNHEY and CDR2 is SMNVEV in the germline V gene (reference sequence). V lost 5 bases, J lost 5 bases, and 6 bases stayed unmatched. CDR3 length: 15 residues. The CDR3, as DNA: TGTGCCAGCAGTCGGACTAGCGGTAAACACAATGAGCAGTTCTTC. It codes for CASSRTSGKHNEQFF.

The CDR3 sequence: CASSTGSSGNNEQFF. CDR3 in DNA: TGTGCCAGCAGTACCGGGTCTAGCGGAAACAATGAGCAGTTCTTC. The rearrangement links TRBV6-5 to TRBJ2-1; 7 positions agree with TRBD2. CDR1 MNHEY and CDR2 SVGAGI come from the germline V gene. V lost 5 bases to trimming and J lost 5 bases; unmatched junction nucleotides: 9. This CDR3 has 15 residues.